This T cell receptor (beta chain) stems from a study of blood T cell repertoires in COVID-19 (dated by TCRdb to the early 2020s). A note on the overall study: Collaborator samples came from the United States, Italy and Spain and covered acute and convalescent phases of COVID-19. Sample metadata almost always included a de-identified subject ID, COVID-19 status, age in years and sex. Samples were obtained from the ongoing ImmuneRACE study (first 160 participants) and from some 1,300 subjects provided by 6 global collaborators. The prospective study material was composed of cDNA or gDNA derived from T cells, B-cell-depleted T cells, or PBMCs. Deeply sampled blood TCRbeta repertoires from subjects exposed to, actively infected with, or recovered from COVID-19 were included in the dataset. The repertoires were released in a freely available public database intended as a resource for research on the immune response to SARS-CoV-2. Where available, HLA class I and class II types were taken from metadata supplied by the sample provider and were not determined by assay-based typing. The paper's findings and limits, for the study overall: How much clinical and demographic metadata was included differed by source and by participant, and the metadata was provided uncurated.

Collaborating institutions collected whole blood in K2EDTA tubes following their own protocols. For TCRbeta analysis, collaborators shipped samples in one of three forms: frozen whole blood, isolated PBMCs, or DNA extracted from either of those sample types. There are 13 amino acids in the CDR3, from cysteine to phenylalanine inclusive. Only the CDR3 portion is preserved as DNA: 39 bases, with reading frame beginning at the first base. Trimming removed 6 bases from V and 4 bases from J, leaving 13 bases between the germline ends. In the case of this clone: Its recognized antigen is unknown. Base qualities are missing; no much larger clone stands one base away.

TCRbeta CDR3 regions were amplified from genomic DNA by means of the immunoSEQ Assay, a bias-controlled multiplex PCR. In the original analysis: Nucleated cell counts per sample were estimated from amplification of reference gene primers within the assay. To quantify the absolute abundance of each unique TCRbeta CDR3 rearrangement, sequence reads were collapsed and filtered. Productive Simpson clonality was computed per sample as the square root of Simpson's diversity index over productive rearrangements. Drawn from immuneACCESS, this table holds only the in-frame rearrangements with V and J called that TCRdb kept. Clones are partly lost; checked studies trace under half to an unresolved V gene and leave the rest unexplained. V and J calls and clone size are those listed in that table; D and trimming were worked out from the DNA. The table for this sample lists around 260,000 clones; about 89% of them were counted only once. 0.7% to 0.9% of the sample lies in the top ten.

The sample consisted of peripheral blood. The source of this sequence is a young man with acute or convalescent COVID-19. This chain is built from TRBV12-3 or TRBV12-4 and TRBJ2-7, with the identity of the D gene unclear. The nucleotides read TGTGCCAGCAGCCGCGAGGAAGGATACGAGCAGTACTTC. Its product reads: CASSREEGYEQYF.